Listed here are 5 T cell receptor beta chains from one sample, sequenced in a study of human T cells and chemical hapten exposure. Time point meaning: pre-sensitization, week 0. Described treatment: therapeutic diphenylcyclopropenone sensitization with weekly scalp DPC. TCRdb processed the RACE reads anew with MiXCR; each CDR3 protein has one entry. This repertoire shows 84,000 or so distinct CDR3 sequences, 6.5% to 10% found once; its top ten account for around 2.6%. This sample comprised whole blood, obtained in connection with sensitization to the hapten diphenylcyclopropenone (DPC). Receptor source: a man in his forties or fifties with alopecia areata. Some clones in this sample may be carry-over from other donors' samples.

Many counts were recorded for this clonotype. J is TRBJ2-2 and V is TRBV12-3 or TRBV12-4; 8 positions agree with TRBD2. CDR3 length equals 15 residues. After removal of 5 bases from V and 2 bases from J, the junction contained 4 bases not matched to a gene. In DNA form, the CDR3 reads TGTGCCAGCAGTCGGGAGGGCCTAAACACCGGGGAGCTGTTTTTT. It encodes CASSREGLNTGELFF.

There are many counts of this clonotype. This sequence joins TRBV6-5 and TRBJ1-6, with 12 bases aligning to TRBD1. This CDR3 spans 15 amino acids. The germline CDR1 and CDR2 sequences are MNHEY and SVGAGI. Germline trimming cut 2 bases from V and 10 bases from J; bases unmatched to any gene: 3. The DNA of the CDR3 is TGTGCCAGCAGTTACGGGACAGGGGGCGCCTCACCCCTCCACTTT. It is translated as CASSYGTGGASPLHF.

The table lists this clonotype with a few counts. The chain has TRBV15 and TRBJ2-5, with TRBD1 matching over 7 bases. With 5 bases clipped from V and 4 bases from J, the junction kept 7 bases outside the gene matches. CDR1 and CDR2 (germline): LNHNV, YYDKDF (reference sequence). This CDR3 is 14 amino acids long. The CDR3 DNA reads as TGTGCCACCAGCGTCGACAGGGTTCGAGAGACCCAGTACTTC. Amino acids: CATSVDRVRETQYF.

CDR3 region: CASSVKSMNTEAFF. The DNA of the CDR3 is TGTGCCAGCAGTGTAAAGTCTATGAACACTGAAGCTTTCTTT. The chain combines TRBV2 with TRBJ1-1; D gene uncertain. Germline V gene lookup returns CDR1 SNHLY and CDR2 FYNNEI. V was cut by 4 bases and J by 0 bases, with 9 bases left in between. The length of the CDR3 is 14 residues.

The chain is built from TRBV6-1 and TRBJ1-6, with D unresolved. The germline gives CDR1 MNHNS, CDR2 SASEGT. V shed 5 bases and J shed 7 bases, with 18 bases lying between them. CDR3 length equals 16 residues. CDR3 DNA sequence: TGTGCCAGCAGTTATAATATCCGGGAGCGGAATTCACCCCTCCACTTT. It translates to CASSYNIRERNSPLHF.